This T cell receptor beta chain was found in a study of vaccination effects on CD4 cells after COVID-19. About the research overall: After expansion with viral peptide pools in the ViraFEST assay, antigen-specific CD4+ T cells were sequenced.

Following culture for nine to ten days, CD4+ T cells were isolated. Absence of prior SARS-CoV-2 infection characterized the vaccine recipients, who showed negative nucleocapsid antibodies. On both days 3 and 7, half of the culture medium was replaced with IL-2 medium. The CDR3 spans 14 residues. Germline V gene sequence: CDR1 KGHSH, CDR2 LQKENI. Between the trimmed V and J ends, which lost 3 bases and 4 bases, there was a span of 12 bases. A word on this clone: Its specificity is not known.

The repertoire was sequenced with immunoSEQ multiplex PCR; TCRdb's copy has only in-frame clones and lacks some. The table includes more than 50,000 clones, about 83% detected once. The sequencing used CD4+ T cells from PBMCs cultured without peptide, collected before COVID-19 vaccination. The sequence was collected from a human donor who received a COVID-19 vaccine. The J gene is TRBJ1-2, the V gene TRBV18; possibly TRBD1 for D (5 bases). The CDR3 loop reads CASSPNTGGYGYTF. The CDR3 nucleotides are TGTGCCAGCTCACCGAATACCGGGGGCTATGGCTACACCTTC.